This is a list of T cell receptor beta chains from one sample in a study of cytomegalovirus exposure and HLA in healthy donors. Clones were read by immunoSEQ multiplex PCR, and TCRdb kept only the in-frame ones, dropping some. The top ten hold 0.2% to 0.25% of the sample, which has fewer than 250,000 clones, less than 85% seen once. Sequencing input: PBMCs. The receptors stem from a girl aged 2-10 years in good health and CMV-seronegative. Both conserved end residues are part of each CDR3. D genes are given only for firm matches. The size field is filled for only some rows; it gives once, few, many or a size class.

clone_size j_call cdr3_length v_call d_call cdr3_aa cdr3_nt
NA TRBJ1-5 14 TRBV27 NA CASSPTGGNQPQHF TGTGCCAGCAGTCCCACAGGAGGCAATCAGCCCCAGCATTTT
NA TRBJ2-2 17 TRBV4-1 NA CASSLLWAGMNTGELFF TGCGCCAGCAGCCTCCTGTGGGCAGGGATGAACACCGGGGAGCTGTTTTTT
NA TRBJ1-4 17 TRBV25-1 NA CASSESWLRADPRELFF TGTGCCAGCAGTGAATCCTGGCTCCGGGCCGATCCGAGGGAACTGTTTTTT
NA TRBJ2-5 14 TRBV5-6 NA CASSPGTHQETQYF TGTGCCAGCAGCCCCGGGACACACCAAGAGACCCAGTACTTC
NA TRBJ1-2 15 TRBV7-9 TRBD1 CASSLKTGGAYGYTF TGTGCCAGCAGCTTAAAAACAGGGGGCGCCTATGGCTACACCTTC
NA TRBJ2-5 14 TRBV9 NA CASSVGQLQETQYF TGTGCCAGCAGCGTAGGACAGCTACAAGAGACCCAGTACTTC
NA TRBJ1-4 14 TRBV19 NA CASSHRVENEKLFF TGTGCCAGTAGTCACAGGGTAGAAAATGAAAAACTGTTTTTT
NA TRBJ1-2 13 TRBV6-5 NA CASSPQAGYGYTF TGTGCCAGCAGTCCACAGGCCGGATATGGCTACACCTTC
NA TRBJ1-1 15 TRBV5-4 TRBD1 CASSLEGQMNTEAFF TGTGCCAGCAGCTTAGAGGGACAGATGAACACTGAAGCTTTCTTT
NA TRBJ1-2 18 TRBV18 NA CASSPFASQSGRSKAGTF TGTGCCAGCTCTCCTTTCGCAAGCCAATCCGGTCGGTCCAAGGCAGGCACCTTC
NA TRBJ1-1 12 TRBV29-1 NA CSVGGRNTEAFF TGCAGCGTCGGAGGGAGAAACACTGAAGCTTTCTTT
NA TRBJ1-2 13 TRBV6-1 TRBD1 CASSADRGYGYTF TGTGCCAGCAGCGCCGACAGGGGATATGGCTACACCTTC
NA TRBJ1-1 16 TRBV13 TRBD1 CASSPPDRGGGTEAFF TGTGCCAGCAGCCCACCGGACAGGGGTGGGGGGACTGAAGCTTTCTTT
NA TRBJ2-7 13 TRBV6-1 NA CASSSSGTYEQYF TGTGCCAGCAGTTCGTCGGGGACCTACGAGCAGTACTTC
NA TRBJ2-7 11 TRBV25-1 NA CATDSPYEQYF TGTGCCACCGACTCCCCCTACGAGCAGTACTTC
NA TRBJ2-5 13 TRBV19 TRBD1 CASRGTGEETQYF TGTGCCAGTAGGGGGACAGGGGAAGAGACCCAGTACTTC
NA TRBJ2-7 16 TRBV27 TRBD1 CASSSTPDRVPYEQYF TGTGCCAGCAGTTCAACCCCGGACAGGGTACCGTACGAGCAGTACTTC
NA TRBJ1-5 14 TRBV6-1 NA CASSENLGVQPQHF TGTGCCAGCAGTGAAAATCTGGGAGTTCAGCCCCAGCATTTT
NA TRBJ1-2 14 TRBV16 NA CASSQGGESNGYTF TGTGCCAGCAGCCAGGGAGGGGAGAGTAATGGCTACACCTTC
NA TRBJ1-1 13 TRBV7-9 NA CASSLDRNTEAFF TGTGCCAGCAGCTTAGACAGGAACACTGAAGCTTTCTTT
once TRBJ2-2 13 TRBV27 NA CASSQHDTGELFF TGTGCCAGCAGTCAACATGACACCGGGGAGCTGTTTTTT
NA TRBJ1-5 14 TRBV19 NA CASSIEGRHQPQHF TGTGCCAGTAGTATAGAGGGGAGGCATCAGCCCCAGCATTTT
NA TRBJ2-1 13 TRBV7-3 NA CASSSNVQGWQFF TGTGCCAGCAGCTCAAACGTACAGGGATGGCAGTTCTTC
NA TRBJ2-5 14 TRBV12-5 TRBD2 CASGGGAGWETQYF TGTGCTAGTGGCGGGGGGGCCGGTTGGGAGACCCAGTACTTC
NA TRBJ2-3 16 TRBV4-1 NA CASSQVTSGSTDTQYF TGCGCCAGCAGCCAAGTGACGAGCGGGAGCACAGATACGCAGTATTTT
NA TRBJ2-6 15 TRBV5-6 NA CASSLQGAGANVLTF TGTGCCAGCAGCTTGCAGGGCGCTGGGGCCAACGTCCTGACTTTC
once TRBJ1-4 19 TRBV9 TRBD1 CASSVGEGQKISTNEKLFF TGTGCCAGCAGCGTAGGTGAGGGACAGAAAATATCAACTAATGAAAAACTGTTTTTT
NA TRBJ2-1 12 TRBV29-1 NA CSVDGVDNEQFF TGCAGCGTTGACGGGGTGGACAATGAGCAGTTCTTC
NA TRBJ2-7 14 TRBV6-5 NA CASATGGETYEQYF TGTGCCAGCGCTACAGGGGGGGAGACCTACGAGCAGTACTTC
NA TRBJ1-5 15 TRBV6-1 TRBD1 CASNLQGWANQPQHF TGTGCCAGCAACCTACAGGGGTGGGCCAATCAGCCCCAGCATTTT
NA TRBJ2-3 15 TRBV4-1 TRBD1 CASSQSDRETDTQYF TGCGCCAGCAGCCAATCGGACAGGGAAACAGATACGCAGTATTTT
NA TRBJ2-7 14 TRBV18 NA CASSRLKIYEEQYF TGTGCCAGCTCACGTCTGAAGATCTACGAGGAGCAGTACTTC
NA TRBJ1-5 14 TRBV5-4 TRBD1 CASPLRQGFQPQHF TGTGCCAGCCCTTTAAGACAGGGCTTTCAGCCCCAGCATTTT
NA TRBJ2-7 16 TRBV5-1 TRBD1 CASSFGTGEGSYEQYF TGCGCCAGCAGCTTCGGGACAGGTGAGGGGTCCTACGAGCAGTACTTC
NA TRBJ2-3 12 TRBV6-1 NA CASSQAGDTQYF TGTGCCAGCAGTCAGGCAGGAGATACGCAGTATTTT
NA TRBJ2-7 15 TRBV19 TRBD1 CASSIVGTGSVEQYF TGTGCCAGTAGTATCGTTGGGACAGGGTCCGTGGAGCAGTACTTC
NA TRBJ2-2 14 TRBV30 NA CACWGVANTGELFF TGTGCCTGCTGGGGAGTCGCGAACACCGGGGAGCTGTTTTTT
NA TRBJ2-1 14 TRBV5-1 TRBD2 CASGASGEYNEQFF TGCGCCTCGGGGGCTAGCGGGGAGTACAATGAGCAGTTCTTC
NA TRBJ1-6 15 TRBV6-5 TRBD1 CASSFRDRDNSPLHF TGTGCCAGCAGTTTCCGGGACAGGGATAATTCACCCCTCCACTTT
NA TRBJ2-7 13 TRBV11-2 NA CASSITRAYEQYF TGTGCCAGCAGCATTACTAGAGCCTACGAGCAGTACTTC
NA TRBJ1-2 15 TRBV7-3 NA CASSPSGGGPWGYTF TGTGCCAGCAGCCCCTCGGGCGGGGGTCCGTGGGGCTACACCTTC
NA TRBJ1-2 13 TRBV13 TRBD1 CASSDRANYGYTF TGTGCCAGCAGCGACAGGGCCAACTATGGCTACACCTTC
NA TRBJ2-1 12 TRBV7-9 NA CASSLHSNEQFF TGTGCCAGCAGCTTACACTCCAATGAGCAGTTCTTC
NA TRBJ1-2 17 TRBV25-1 TRBD1 CASRETGTGGYGRGYTF TGTGCCAGCAGGGAAACCGGGACAGGGGGCTACGGACGAGGCTACACCTTC
NA TRBJ1-2 13 TRBV5-4 NA CASSLAGVDGYTF TGTGCCAGCAGCTTGGCAGGGGTGGATGGCTACACCTTC
NA TRBJ1-2 17 TRBV7-9 NA CASSSGTGGIGLYGYTF TGTGCCAGCAGCTCCGGGACGGGGGGCATTGGGCTCTATGGCTACACCTTC